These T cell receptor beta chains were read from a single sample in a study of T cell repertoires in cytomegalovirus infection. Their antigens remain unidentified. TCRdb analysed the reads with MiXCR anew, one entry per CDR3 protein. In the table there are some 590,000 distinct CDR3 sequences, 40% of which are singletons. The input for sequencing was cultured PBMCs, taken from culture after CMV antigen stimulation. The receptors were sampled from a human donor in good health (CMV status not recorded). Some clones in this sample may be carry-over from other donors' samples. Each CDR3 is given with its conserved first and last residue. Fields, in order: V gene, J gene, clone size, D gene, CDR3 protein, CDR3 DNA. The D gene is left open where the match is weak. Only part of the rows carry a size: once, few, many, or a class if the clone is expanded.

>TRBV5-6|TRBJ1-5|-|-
CASSLFTGQGYQPQHF
TGTGCCAGCAGCCTATTCACGGGGCAGGGATATCAGCCCCAGCATTTT
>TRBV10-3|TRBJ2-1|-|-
CAIRPGRDPSYNEQFF
TGTGCCATCAGACCTGGCCGGGATCCCTCCTACAATGAGCAGTTCTTC
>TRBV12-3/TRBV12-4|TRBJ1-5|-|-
CASSFGFYSNQPQHF
TGTGCCAGCAGTTTTGGTTTCTATAGCAATCAGCCCCAGCATTTT
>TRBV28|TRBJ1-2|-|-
CASSLVLGGSGYTF
TGTGCCAGCAGCCTCGTTTTGGGCGGGTCCGGCTACACCTTC
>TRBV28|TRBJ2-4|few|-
CASTPDLGAKNIQYF
TGTGCCAGCACCCCCGACCTGGGAGCCAAAAACATTCAGTACTTC
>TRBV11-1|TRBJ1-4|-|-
CASSLRGEKLFF
TGTGCCAGCAGCCTCAGGGGCGAAAAACTGTTTTTT
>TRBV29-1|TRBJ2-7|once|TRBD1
CSVWGQGSSYEQYF
TGCAGCGTCTGGGGACAGGGGAGCTCCTACGAGCAGTACTTC
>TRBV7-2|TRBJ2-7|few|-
CASSLGGLAQYEQYF
TGTGCCAGCAGCTTAGGGGGGCTAGCGCAATACGAGCAGTACTTC
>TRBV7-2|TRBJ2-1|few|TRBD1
CASSTLDRGHNEQFF
TGTGCCAGCAGCACCTTGGACAGGGGGCACAATGAGCAGTTCTTC
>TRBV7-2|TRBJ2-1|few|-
CASSSRRGALDNEQFF
TGTGCCAGCAGCTCTCGTCGGGGGGCCCTGGACAATGAGCAGTTCTTC
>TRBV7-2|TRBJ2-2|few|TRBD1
CASSPGTGFAGELFF
TGTGCCAGCAGCCCCGGGACAGGTTTTGCCGGGGAGCTGTTTTTT
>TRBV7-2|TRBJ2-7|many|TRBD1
CASSPDRGPYEQYF
TGTGCCAGCAGCCCTGACAGGGGGCCGTACGAGCAGTACTTC
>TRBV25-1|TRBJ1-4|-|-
CASSEDRATNEKLFF
TGTGCCAGCAGTGAAGACCGAGCAACTAATGAAAAACTGTTTTTT
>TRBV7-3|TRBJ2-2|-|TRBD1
CASSPGAGQGSNTGELFF
TGTGCCAGCAGTCCCGGAGCGGGACAGGGATCGAACACCGGGGAGCTGTTTTTT
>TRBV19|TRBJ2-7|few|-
CASSTAGTQSYEQYF
TGTGCCAGTAGTACCGCGGGCACCCAGTCCTACGAGCAGTACTTC
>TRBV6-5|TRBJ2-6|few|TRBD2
CASQFRGVSPSSGANVLTF
TGTGCCAGTCAATTCCGGGGGGTGTCGCCGTCCTCTGGGGCCAACGTCCTGACTTTC
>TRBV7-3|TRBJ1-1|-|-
CASQRHQDTEAFF
TGTGCCAGCCAACGACACCAGGACACTGAAGCTTTCTTT
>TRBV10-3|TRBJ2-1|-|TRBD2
CAISVHGDPSGSNEQFF
TGTGCCATCAGTGTTCACGGAGACCCTAGCGGGAGCAATGAGCAGTTCTTC
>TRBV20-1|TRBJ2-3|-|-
CSARRGPDTQYF
TGCAGTGCGAGGAGGGGCCCCGATACGCAGTATTTT
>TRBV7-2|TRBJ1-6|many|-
CASSLVHLSNSPLHF
TGTGCCAGCAGCTTAGTTCACCTATCGAATTCACCCCTCCACTTT
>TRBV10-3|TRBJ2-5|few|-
CAISEETGKETQYF
TGTGCCATCAGTGAGGAGACTGGAAAAGAGACCCAGTACTTC
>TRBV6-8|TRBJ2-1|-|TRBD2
CATTRGGTYNEQFF
TGTGCCACCACCCGGGGGGGGACCTACAATGAGCAGTTCTTC
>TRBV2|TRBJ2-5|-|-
CASSETGGWTQYF
TGTGCCAGCAGTGAAACTGGGGGATGGACCCAGTACTTC
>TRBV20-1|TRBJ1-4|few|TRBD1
CSARQGSTEKLFF
TGCAGTGCCAGACAGGGAAGCACTGAAAAACTGTTTTTT
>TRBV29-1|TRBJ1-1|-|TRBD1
CSVLIWGPTQGDTEAFF
TGCAGCGTCCTAATCTGGGGTCCTACACAGGGGGACACTGAAGCTTTCTTT
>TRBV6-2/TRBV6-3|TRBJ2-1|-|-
CASSYSGDSFNEQFF
TGTGCCAGCAGTTACTCAGGGGATTCCTTTAATGAGCAGTTCTTC
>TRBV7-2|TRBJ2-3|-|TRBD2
CASSPAPRGADTQYF
TGTGCCAGCAGCCCCGCCCCTCGGGGGGCAGATACGCAGTATTTT
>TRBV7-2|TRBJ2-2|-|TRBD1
CASSLALLTGAQNTGELFF
TGTGCCAGCAGCTTAGCGCTTCTGACAGGGGCACAGAACACCGGGGAGCTGTTTTTT
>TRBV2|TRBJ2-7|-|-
CASTTNLRGEQYF
TGTGCCAGTACGACAAACCTACGTGGCGAGCAGTACTTC
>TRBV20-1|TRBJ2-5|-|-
CSASLTETQYF
TGCAGTGCTAGTCTCACTGAGACCCAGTACTTC
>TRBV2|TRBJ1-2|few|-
CASPGGVDGYTF
TGTGCCAGTCCGGGTGGCGTCGATGGCTACACCTTC
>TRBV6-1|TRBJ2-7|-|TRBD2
CASEAGDRYEQYF
TGTGCCTCAGAGGCGGGAGATCGGTACGAGCAGTACTTC
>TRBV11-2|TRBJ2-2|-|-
CASSLELGATGELFF
TGTGCCAGCAGCTTAGAGTTGGGGGCGACCGGGGAGCTGTTTTTT
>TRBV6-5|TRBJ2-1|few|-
CASGGPKNCSYNEQFF
TGTGCCAGCGGCGGGCCTAAAAATTGCTCCTACAATGAGCAGTTCTTC
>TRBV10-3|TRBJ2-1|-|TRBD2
CAISEAGLARNEQFF
TGTGCCATCAGTGAGGCGGGACTAGCGAGGAATGAGCAGTTCTTC
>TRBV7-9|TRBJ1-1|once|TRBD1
CASSLEGQKAFF
TGTGCCAGCAGCTTAGAGGGACAGAAAGCTTTCTTT
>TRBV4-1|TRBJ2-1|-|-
CASSQDMNGEQFF
TGCGCCAGCAGCCAAGATATGAATGGTGAGCAGTTCTTC
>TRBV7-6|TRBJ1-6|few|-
CASSLDPNSPLHF
TGTGCCAGCAGCTTGGATCCGAATTCACCCCTCCACTTT
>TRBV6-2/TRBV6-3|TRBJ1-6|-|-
CASSYSGSATAEIYNSPLHF
TGTGCCAGCAGTTACAGCGGGTCAGCGACGGCCGAAATCTATAATTCACCCCTCCACTTT
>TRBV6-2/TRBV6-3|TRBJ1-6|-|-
CASSYQQVLSPLHF
TGTGCCAGCAGTTACCAGCAGGTCCTTTCACCCCTCCACTTT
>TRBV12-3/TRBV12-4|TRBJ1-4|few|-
CASSPLDSPNEKLFF
TGTGCCAGCAGTCCACTTGACAGCCCAAATGAAAAACTGTTTTTT
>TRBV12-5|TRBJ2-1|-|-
CATNRDGHNEQFF
TGTGCTACCAACCGGGACGGCCACAATGAGCAGTTCTTC
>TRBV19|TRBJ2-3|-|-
CASSDRAGTDTQYF
TGTGCCAGTAGTGATAGAGCTGGGACAGATACGCAGTATTTT
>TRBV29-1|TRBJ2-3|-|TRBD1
CSVGRGQDTQYF
TGCAGCGTTGGTAGGGGGCAAGATACGCAGTATTTT
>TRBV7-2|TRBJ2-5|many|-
CASSLVRGYQETQYF
TGTGCCAGCAGCTTAGTTCGGGGGTACCAAGAGACCCAGTACTTC
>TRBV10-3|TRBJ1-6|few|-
CAISERRGGGAMNNSPLHF
TGTGCCATCAGTGAGCGAAGGGGGGGGGGCGCGATGAATAATTCACCCCTCCACTTT
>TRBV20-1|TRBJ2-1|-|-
CSATDPAREQFF
TGCAGTGCTACAGACCCTGCTCGTGAGCAGTTCTTC
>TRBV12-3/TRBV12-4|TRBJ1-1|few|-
CASSLGTPLSEAFF
TGTGCCAGCAGTTTAGGGACACCACTATCTGAAGCTTTCTTT